The 29 T cell receptor beta chains presented below share a single source sample, sequenced in a study of shared clonotypes between healthy human individuals. The table came from immunoSEQ multiplex PCR; TCRdb's copy has only in-frame clones and leaves some out. This sample has more than 850,000 clones; 78% occur once, and the top ten carry 0.5% to 0.6%. Sequenced material: memory CD4+ T cells from PBMCs. Subset specified: CD45RA-negative fraction. These receptors came from a young man in good health. Some clones in this sample may be carry-over from other donors' samples.

This chain links TRBV5-6 with TRBJ1-2, with 7 bases lining up with TRBD1. V lost 2 bases to trimming and J lost 8 bases; unmatched junction nucleotides: 9. The CDR3 covers 14 residues. Germline V gene data show CDR1 as SGHDT and CDR2 as YYEEEE. The CDR3 reads CASSFGTEAGGYTF. CDR3 bases: TGTGCCAGCAGCTTTGGGACAGAAGCTGGAGGCTACACCTTC. The full variable domain, in which reference TRBV5-6 and TRBJ1-2 provide the parts outside the CDR3, is DAGVTQSPTHLIKTRGQQVTLRCSPKSGHDTVSWYQQALGQGPQFIFQYYEEEERQRGNFPDRFSGHQFPNYSSELNVNALLLGDSALYLCASSFGTEAGGYTFGSGTRLTVV.

The V call is TRBV6-1, the J call TRBJ2-1; no clear D. Germline values: CDR1 MNHNS, CDR2 SASEGT. This CDR3 contains 13 residues. The V end lost 2 bases, the J end lost 5 bases, and 7 bases lay between the germline ends. CDR3 in amino acids: CASSELANNEQFF. In DNA form, the CDR3 reads TGTGCCAGCAGTGAACTCGCTAACAATGAGCAGTTCTTC.

This clone has more than one count but fewer than ten. A much larger clone is a single base away; this may be a read error. The sample holds other DNA sequences that translate to the same CDR3. V is TRBV4-1 and J is TRBJ1-1; D is ambiguous. Trimming removed 1 base at V and 0 bases at J, with 6 bases between. The CDR3 sequence is 14 residues long. Germline values: CDR1 MGHRA, CDR2 YSYEKL. The CDR3 nucleotides read TGCGCCAGCAGCCAAGTTGGACTGAACACTGAAGCTTTCTTT. Translated, it gives CASSQVGLNTEAFF.

The chain employs TRBV5-1 and TRBJ2-7; D is unresolved. The germline gives CDR1 SGHRS, CDR2 YFSETQ. The ends were cut back, 1 base at V and 5 bases at J, with 19 bases in the middle. The CDR3 is made up of 16 amino acids. This CDR3 is CASSLLGGARYHEQYF. Here the CDR3 DNA reads TGCGCCAGCAGCTTGTTAGGTGGTGCCAGGTACCACGAGCAGTACTTC.

This clone has a count of ten or more. This rearrangement joins TRBV28 to TRBJ2-7, with 8 bases that match TRBD2. The CDR3 is 16 residues long. CDR1 and CDR2 from the germline V gene are MDHEN and SYDVKM. Losses at the gene ends were 4 bases for V and 6 bases for J; bases not matched to a gene: 14. The CDR3 reads CASSSSSGGRPLEQYF. In nucleotides, the CDR3 is TGTGCCAGCAGTTCATCCTCGGGGGGGCGACCTCTCGAGCAGTACTTC. The whole variable domain, remainder taken from reference TRBV28 and TRBJ2-7, is DVKVTQSSRYLVKRTGEKVFLECVQDMDHENMFWYRQDPGLGLRLIYFSYDVKMKEKGDIPEGYSVSREKKERFSLILESASTNQTSMYLCASSSSSGGRPLEQYFGPGTRLTVT.

The V call is TRBV5-4, the J call TRBJ2-1; 11 bases are a match to TRBD2. The V gene end was trimmed by 4 bases and the J gene end by 4 bases; junction bases not matched to a gene: 10. CDR3 size: 17 residues. Germline CDR1 and CDR2: SGHNT and YYREEE (reference sequence). The CDR3 loop reads CASSSGSGRAGYNEQFF. For the CDR3, the DNA is TGTGCCAGCAGCAGCGGTAGCGGGAGGGCCGGGTACAATGAGCAGTTCTTC. Full variable domain (remainder filled in from reference TRBV5-4 and TRBJ2-1): ETGVTQSPTHLIKTRGQQVTLRCSSQSGHNTVSWYQQALGQGPQFIFQYYREEENGRGNFPPRFSGLQFPNYSSELNVNALELDDSALYLCASSSGSGRAGYNEQFFGPGTRLTVL.

The rearrangement joins TRBV4-2 to TRBJ2-3; tentatively, D is TRBD2 (6 bases). V was clipped by 1 base and J by 4 bases, with 15 bases between them. The CDR3 length is 16 residues. The V gene's germline CDR1 is LGHNA and CDR2 YNFKEQ. CDR3 bases: TGTGCCAGCAGCCAAGCCGGGAGCTCGAGATCAGATACGCAGTATTTT. This encodes CASSQAGSSRSDTQYF.

The chain employs TRBV6-6 and TRBJ2-7, with 8 nucleotides matching TRBD1. Germline lookup yields CDR1 MNHNY and CDR2 SVGAGI (reference sequence). The CDR3 runs 15 residues. J lost 6 bases, V lost 0 bases, and 7 bases had no gene match. CDR3 sequence: CASSYSSDRVIEQYF. The CDR3 nucleotides are TGTGCCAGCAGTTACTCATCGGACAGGGTTATCGAGCAGTACTTC.

This rearrangement joins TRBV7-9 to TRBJ2-7; 12 positions match TRBD1. This CDR3 comprises 15 residues. Germline CDR1 reads SEHNR; CDR2 reads FQNEAQ (reference sequence). After removal of 5 bases from V and 7 bases from J, the junction contained 9 bases not matched to a gene. DNA for the CDR3: TGTGCCAGCAGCACAAGGGGACAGGGGGCGCTTGAGCAGTACTTC. This sequence encodes CASSTRGQGALEQYF.

The genes are TRBV11-3 and TRBJ2-5; D might be TRBD1 (6 bases). V lost 1 base, J lost 4 bases, and 10 bases lay in between. Germline CDR1 and CDR2: SGHNT and YENEEA. This CDR3 contains 14 residues. CDR3 in amino acids: CASSLGGGAETQYF. In DNA, the CDR3 is TGTGCCAGCAGCTTAGGAGGGGGTGCAGAGACCCAGTACTTC. Supplemented by reference TRBV11-3 and TRBJ2-5, the full variable domain reads EAGVVQSPRYKIIEKKQPVAFWCNPISGHNTLYWYLQNLGQGPELLIRYENEEAVDDSQLPKDRFSAERLKGVDSTLKIQPAELGDSAVYLCASSLGGGAETQYFGPGTRLLVL.

About this clone: One end of the junction is discordant with germline, which a read error may explain. The J gene is TRBJ1-1, the V gene TRBV5-6, with D tentatively TRBD1 (6 bases). This CDR3 spans 13 amino acids. Germline V gene data show CDR1 as SGHDT and CDR2 as YYEEEE. The CDR3 DNA follows: TGTGCCAGCAGCTTGGCGGTCGTACAGGGATCGGTCTTT. Its translation is CASSLAVVQGSVF.

V usage is TRBV18 and J usage is TRBJ2-1, with D maybe TRBD1 (5 bases). In germline, CDR1 is KGHSH, CDR2 LQKENI. The CDR3 covers 16 residues. Trimming took 3 bases from V and 5 from J, leaving 17 bases between them. The chain's CDR3 is CASSPFEATEDNEQFF. CDR3 in DNA: TGTGCCAGCTCACCCTTCGAGGCGACAGAGGACAATGAGCAGTTCTTC.

This clone was counted between two and nine times. V usage is TRBV4-2 and J usage is TRBJ2-5; either TRBD1 or TRBD2 may supply D (5 bases each). This CDR3 is built from 16 residues. Between the trimmed V and J ends, which lost 1 base and 2 bases, there was a span of 14 bases. CDR1 is LGHNA, CDR2 YNFKEQ, per germline. CDR3 DNA sequence: TGTGCCAGCAGCCAAGGGATCCGGGGCAGACAAGAGACCCAGTACTTC. Encoded protein: CASSQGIRGRQETQYF.

This clone was counted ten times or more. The same CDR3 arises from other DNA sequences in this sample as well. The chain couples TRBV2 to TRBJ1-2; D perhaps matches TRBD1 (5 bases). The CDR3 loop spans 10 amino acids. V lost 9 bases, J lost 6 bases, and 8 bases lay in between. From germline, CDR1 is SNHLY and CDR2 FYNNEI. The CDR3 DNA is TGTGCCAGGAACAGGAATGGCTACACCTTC. Translating gives CARNRNGYTF.

The J gene is TRBJ2-6, the V gene TRBV6-9, with D perhaps TRBD1 or TRBD2 (5 bases each). Germline V gene lookup returns CDR1 MNHGY and CDR2 SVAAGI. V was shortened by 3 bases and J by 0 bases, with 18 bases between the two germline ends. The CDR3 loop spans 19 amino acids. The CDR3 loop reads CASSYKTRDGSSGANVLTF. CDR3 sequence (DNA): TGTGCCAGCAGTTACAAAACCCGGGACGGAAGCTCTGGGGCCAACGTCCTGACTTTC.

The chain combines TRBV7-7 with TRBJ2-3; tentatively, D is TRBD2 (5 bases). The germline V gene has CDR1 SSHAT and CDR2 FNYEAQ (reference sequence). V was clipped by 5 bases and J by 2 bases, with 14 bases between them. This CDR3 region has 15 residues. The CDR3 coding sequence is TGTGCCAGCAGCCCAACTAGTCTTGCCACAGATACGCAGTATTTT. Translated: CASSPTSLATDTQYF.

DNA for the CDR3: TGTGCCAGCAGCGTGCTAAGCGGGATTCCGGGCGGGGAGCTGTTTTTT. Amino acid sequence: CASSVLSGIPGGELFF. V is TRBV9 and J is TRBJ2-2; 7 nucleotides agree with TRBD2. The CDR3 loop spans 16 amino acids. V lost 2 bases to trimming and J lost 7 bases; unmatched junction nucleotides: 11. Germline assignment: CDR1 SGDLS and CDR2 YYNGEE.

There are a few counts of this clone. The CDR3 loop is CASSRQLLLDQAKNIQYF. The CDR3 DNA is TGTGCCAGCTCACGACAATTGCTTCTGGACCAAGCCAAAAACATTCAGTACTTC. This chain joins TRBV18 and TRBJ2-4; no firm D call. CDR3 length equals 18 residues. The germline V gene encodes CDR1 KGHSH and CDR2 LQKENI. Trimming took 4 bases from V and 0 from J, leaving 19 bases between them.

The rearrangement links TRBV18 to TRBJ2-1; TRBD2 matches at 7 bases. This CDR3 region has 13 residues. V gave up 6 bases and J gave up 5 bases; unmatched junction bases: 4. Germline V gives CDR1 KGHSH, CDR2 LQKENI. The CDR3 sequence: CASSATSDNEQFF. The DNA of the CDR3 is TGTGCCAGCTCTGCTACTAGCGACAATGAGCAGTTCTTC.

The chain links TRBV7-9 to TRBJ2-2; 8 bases agree with TRBD2. CDR1 and CDR2 (germline): SEHNR, FQNEAQ (reference sequence). CDR3 length: 17 residues. J was trimmed by 3 bases and V by 5 bases; bases with no gene match: 11. CDR3: CASSPRPGGGDTGELFF. The DNA of the CDR3 is TGTGCCAGCAGCCCCCGTCCGGGGGGGGGTGACACCGGGGAGCTGTTTTTT.

This chain links TRBV6-1 with TRBJ2-1; maybe TRBD1 (5 bases). Germline lookup yields CDR1 MNHNS and CDR2 SASEGT. CDR3 length: 16 amino acids. The V end lost 0 bases, the J end lost 4 bases, and 13 bases lay between the germline ends. The CDR3 loop is CASSEAGAPTYNEQFF. As DNA, the CDR3 is TGTGCCAGCAGTGAAGCAGGGGCACCCACTTACAATGAGCAGTTCTTC.

V usage is TRBV12-5 and J usage is TRBJ1-5; TRBD1 aligns across 9 bases. The CDR3 extends over 17 amino acids. The trim removed 5 bases at V and 0 bases at J, leaving 8 bases unmatched. Germline V lookup: CDR1 LGHNT, CDR2 FRNRAP. The CDR3 DNA follows: TGTGCTAGTGGTCCCCTAGACAGGGGGTATAGCAATCAGCCCCAGCATTTT. Protein sequence: CASGPLDRGYSNQPQHF.

The chain combines TRBV28 with TRBJ2-3; D is possibly TRBD1 or TRBD2 (8 bases each). Germline V lookup: CDR1 MDHEN, CDR2 SYDVKM. This CDR3 has 17 residues. The V end was cut by 5 bases, the J end by 10 bases, with 28 bases between. CDR3 amino acids: CASSLGTGTSHRGAQYF. In DNA, the CDR3 is TGTGCCAGCAGTCTAGGGACCGGGACTAGTCACAGGGGGGCGCAGTATTTT.

The chain employs TRBV11-2 and TRBJ2-7; 7 bases are a match to TRBD2. After removal of 5 bases from V and 3 bases from J, the junction contained 10 bases not matched to a gene. Germline V gene data show CDR1 as SGHAT and CDR2 as FQNNGV. CDR3 size: 15 residues. CDR3 in amino acids: CASSPTGAGLYEQYF. CDR3 DNA: TGTGCCAGCAGCCCGACTGGAGCGGGGCTCTACGAGCAGTACTTC. Looking up the rest from reference TRBV11-2 and TRBJ2-7 gives the full variable domain: EAGVAQSPRYKIIEKRQSVAFWCNPISGHATLYWYQQILGQGPKLLIQFQNNGVVDDSQLPKDRFSAERLKGVDSTLKIQPAKLEDSAVYLCASSPTGAGLYEQYFGPGTRLTVT.

This clone was counted between two and nine times. The rearrangement uses TRBV2 and TRBJ1-2; D uncertain. The CDR3 totals 14 residues. V lost 5 bases and J lost 8, with 18 bases in between. CDR1 and CDR2 (germline): SNHLY, FYNNEI. The CDR3 sequence: CASSSEGSAGGYTF. The CDR3 DNA follows: TGTGCCAGCAGTTCTGAAGGGTCTGCGGGCGGCTACACCTTC.

In its sample, this clone was seen a few times. The rearrangement links TRBV2 to TRBJ1-2; D not certain. V lost 6 bases and J lost 5, with 16 bases in between. Germline V lookup: CDR1 SNHLY, CDR2 FYNNEI. The CDR3 sequence is 14 residues long. The CDR3 region has the DNA TGTGCCAGCAGAGGTAGGGCCAAGGCTTATGGCTACACCTTC. Translation: CASRGRAKAYGYTF.

This chain connects TRBV29-1 to TRBJ2-5, with TRBD1 identical over 7 bases. The J call may be wrong; the DNA end is better matched by TRBJ2-7. The CDR3 loop spans 13 amino acids. Germline V CDR1 and CDR2: SQVTM, ANQGSEA. The CDR3 protein is CSVPGQHNYEQYF. For the CDR3, the DNA is TGCAGCGTTCCGGGACAGCATAACTACGAGCAGTACTTC.

This chain joins TRBV28 and TRBJ1-1; D gene ambiguous. The CDR3 length is 14 residues. V lost 1 base and J lost 5, with 11 bases in between. Germline lookup yields CDR1 MDHEN and CDR2 SYDVKM. The CDR3 region has the DNA TGTGCCAGCAGTTTATACTTCCCGGGGACTGAAGCTTTCTTT. Translation gives CASSLYFPGTEAFF. The variable domain in full, with the rest retrieved from reference TRBV28 and TRBJ1-1, is DVKVTQSSRYLVKRTGEKVFLECVQDMDHENMFWYRQDPGLGLRLIYFSYDVKMKEKGDIPEGYSVSREKKERFSLILESASTNQTSMYLCASSLYFPGTEAFFGQGTRLTVV.

The chain joins TRBV7-8 to TRBJ1-5; possibly TRBD1 for D (6 bases). Per the germline V gene, CDR1 is SGHVS and CDR2 is FQNEAQ. The CDR3 is 17 amino acids. Trimming removed 5 bases from V and 3 bases from J, with 20 bases in between. CDR3 sequence: CASSPRALQGNNQPQHF. For the CDR3, the DNA is TGTGCCAGCAGCCCCCGGGCACTACAGGGAAACAATCAGCCCCAGCATTTT.